The T cell receptor (beta chain) under discussion was sequenced for a study of blood T cell repertoires in COVID-19. Whole-study context: Italy, Spain and the United States were the sources of the convalescent and acute COVID-19 samples. Nucleic acid was either cDNA or gDNA, and it came from T cells, B-cell-depleted T cells, or PBMCs.

V was cut by 10 bases and J by 7 bases, with 27 bases left in between. CDR3 length: 15 residues. CDR1 is SGHRS and CDR2 is YFSETQ in the germline V gene. Original methodology: Estimation of nucleated cell counts relied on the amplification of reference gene primers. Data came from immunoSEQ multiplex PCR; TCRdb stores just in-frame clones and leaves some out. The DNA gave D and trimming, while V, J and clone size come from that table. The sample shows about 440,000 clones, about 89% of them seen only once. The sequence was obtained from a woman in her 30s with acute or convalescent COVID-19. The rearrangement links TRBV5-1 to TRBJ2-7; the D gene is possibly TRBD1 (6 bases). Sequencing was performed on peripheral blood. The CDR3 region is CARKRKDRHSREQYF. In DNA form, the CDR3 reads TGCGCCCGTAAAAGAAAGGACAGACATAGTCGGGAGCAGTACTTC.